This T cell receptor beta chain was captured in a study of shared clonotypes between healthy human individuals. Worth noting for this clone: The antigen remains undetermined. The sample holds other DNA sequences that translate to the same CDR3.

Naive CD8 cells comprised CD45RO-negative, CCR7-positively selected cells, excluding terminally differentiated effector memory CD45RA+ cells. Study outcomes and limitations: Naive subsets, compared against memory subsets, generally had larger estimated richness values. Sampling used blood alone; tissue repertoires probably differ.

Germline V lookup: CDR1 SGHRS, CDR2 YFSETQ. The junction had 4 bases not matched to a gene; V was cut back by 3 bases and J by 4 bases. This CDR3 contains 15 residues. Genomic DNA from each subset was divided evenly over several immunoSEQ plates. Produced via immunoSEQ multiplex PCR; TCRdb's table is partial and in-frame only. The sample lists around 2,000,000 clones; approximately 94% were seen once. The sequencing sample was made of naive CD8+ T cells from PBMCs. V usage is TRBV5-1 and J usage is TRBJ1-2; 12 positions agree with TRBD1. This TCR derives from a man between 18 and 35 years old in good health. Some clones in this sample may be carry-over from other donors' samples. The DNA for the CDR3 is TGCGCCAGCAGCTCGGGACAGGGGGCGGGCTATGGCTACACCTTC. It is translated as CASSSGQGAGYGYTF.